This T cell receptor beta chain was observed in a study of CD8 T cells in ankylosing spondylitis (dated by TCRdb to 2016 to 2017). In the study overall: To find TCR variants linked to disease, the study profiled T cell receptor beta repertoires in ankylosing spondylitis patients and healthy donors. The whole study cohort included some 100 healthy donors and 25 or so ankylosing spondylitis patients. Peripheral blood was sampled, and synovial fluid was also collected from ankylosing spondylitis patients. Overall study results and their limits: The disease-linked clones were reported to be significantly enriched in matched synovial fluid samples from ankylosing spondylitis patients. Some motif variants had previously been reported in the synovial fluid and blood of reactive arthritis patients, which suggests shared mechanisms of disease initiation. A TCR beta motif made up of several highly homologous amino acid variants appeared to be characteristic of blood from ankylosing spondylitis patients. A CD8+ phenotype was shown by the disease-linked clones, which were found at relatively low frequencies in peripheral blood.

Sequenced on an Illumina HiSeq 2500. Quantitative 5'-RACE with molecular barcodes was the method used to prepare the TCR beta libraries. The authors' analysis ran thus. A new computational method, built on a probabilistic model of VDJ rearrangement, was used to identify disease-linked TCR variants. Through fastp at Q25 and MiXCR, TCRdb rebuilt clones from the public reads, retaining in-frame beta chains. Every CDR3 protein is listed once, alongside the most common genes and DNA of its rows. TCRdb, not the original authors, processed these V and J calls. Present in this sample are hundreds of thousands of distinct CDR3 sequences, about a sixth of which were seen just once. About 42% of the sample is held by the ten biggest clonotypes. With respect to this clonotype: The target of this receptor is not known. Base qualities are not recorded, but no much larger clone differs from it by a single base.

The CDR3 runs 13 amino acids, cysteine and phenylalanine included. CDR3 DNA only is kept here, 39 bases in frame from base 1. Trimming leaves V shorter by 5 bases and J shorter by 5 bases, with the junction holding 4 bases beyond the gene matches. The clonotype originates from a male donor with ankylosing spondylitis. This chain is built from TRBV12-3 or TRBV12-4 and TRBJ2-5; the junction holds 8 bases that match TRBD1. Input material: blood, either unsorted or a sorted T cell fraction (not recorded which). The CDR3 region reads CASSPGGVETQYF. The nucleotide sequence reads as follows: TGTGCCAGCAGTCCAGGGGGCGTCGAGACCCAGTACTTC.